The 23 T cell receptor beta chains given below trace back to one sample, sequenced in a study of blood T cell repertoires in COVID-19. TCRdb keeps only in-frame clones here, not all; method: immunoSEQ multiplex PCR. The sample includes some 190,000 clones, approximately 85% seen only once; the top ten take 6.5% to 9%. Sequenced input: peripheral blood. Every receptor here comes from a woman in her fifties or sixties with acute or convalescent COVID-19.

This sequence joins TRBV5-1 and TRBJ2-1, with TRBD2 identical over 8 bases. This CDR3 spans 15 amino acids. The V and J ends lost 0 bases and 4 bases, in that order; junction bases with no gene match: 3. Germline CDR1 is SGHRS and CDR2 is YFSETQ. CDR3: CASSLAQREYNEQFF. The CDR3, as DNA: TGCGCCAGCAGCTTGGCCCAGCGGGAGTACAATGAGCAGTTCTTC.

V usage is TRBV6-2 or TRBV6-3 and J usage is TRBJ2-5, with D uncertain. V shed 2 bases and J shed 6 bases, with 4 bases lying between them. From germline, CDR1 is MNHEY and CDR2 SVGEGT. The CDR3 is made up of 11 amino acids. CDR3 in DNA: TGTGCCAGCAGTTACACTCAGACCCAGTACTTC. This codes for CASSYTQTQYF.

The chain couples TRBV6-1 to TRBJ1-6, with 8 bases matching TRBD1. The V segment lost 3 bases and the J segment 10 bases; nucleotides outside the gene matches: 5. CDR3 length equals 14 residues. Germline assignment: CDR1 MNHNS and CDR2 SASEGT. The CDR3, as DNA: TGTGCCAGCAGTGATAACAGGGGGTTATCACCCCTCCACTTT. It is translated as CASSDNRGLSPLHF.

J is TRBJ1-2 and V is TRBV28; no clear D gene. Trimming removed 1 base at V and 8 bases at J, with 14 bases between. The CDR3 sequence is 14 residues long. Germline V CDR1 and CDR2: MDHEN, SYDVKM. The CDR3, as DNA: TGTGCCAGCAGTTTATTACAACGAGGGAACGGCTACACCTTC. This sequence encodes CASSLLQRGNGYTF.

The rearrangement uses TRBV30 and TRBJ2-6; TRBD1 might be the D (5 bases). The CDR3 totals 17 residues. Germline CDR1 and CDR2: GTSNPN and SVGIG (reference sequence). The V end lost 1 base, the J end lost 0 bases, and 13 bases lay between the germline ends. CDR3 in DNA: TGTGCCTGGAGTGAGTGGGGTAGGGGCTCTGGGGCCAACGTCCTGACTTTC. This translates into CAWSEWGRGSGANVLTF.

This chain joins TRBV11-1 and TRBJ2-4, with 8 bases fitting TRBD2. This CDR3 is 14 amino acids long. The germline CDR1 and CDR2 sequences are SGHAT and FQDESV (reference sequence). Unmatched junction bases numbered 7, after V lost 1 base and J lost 11 bases. This CDR3 is CASSLDAGTRLQYF. CDR3 sequence (DNA): TGTGCCAGCAGCTTAGACGCCGGGACTAGGCTTCAGTACTTC.

The V gene is TRBV4-2, the J gene TRBJ2-1, with 9 bases lining up with TRBD2. The J segment lost 0 bases and the V segment lost 6 bases, leaving 3 bases of the junction unmatched. This CDR3 contains 15 residues. CDR1 is LGHNA and CDR2 is YNFKEQ in the germline V gene. This CDR3 reads CASSLSGSSYNEQFF. Here the CDR3 DNA reads TGTGCCAGCAGTCTTAGCGGGAGCTCCTACAATGAGCAGTTCTTC.

The V gene is TRBV6-4, the J gene TRBJ1-6, with TRBD1 identical over 8 bases. V lost 7 bases to trimming and J lost 2 bases; unmatched junction nucleotides: 16. There are 19 residues in the CDR3. Germline V gene sequence: CDR1 MRHNA, CDR2 SNTAGT. Here the CDR3 DNA reads TGTGCCAGCATAATTGGCCCGCGGGACAGGAGAACCTATAATTCACCCCTCCACTTT. Its protein product is CASIIGPRDRRTYNSPLHF.

V usage is TRBV11-2 and J usage is TRBJ2-1, with TRBD2 identical over 8 bases. This CDR3 has 14 amino acids. J was trimmed by 9 bases and V by 1 base; bases with no gene match: 5. From germline, CDR1 is SGHAT and CDR2 FQNNGV. In DNA, the CDR3 is TGTGCCAGCAGCTTAGTTCTTAGCGGGACTGAGCAGTTCTTC. As protein: CASSLVLSGTEQFF.

V is TRBV7-3 and J is TRBJ2-3; D ambiguous. V was pared by 4 bases and J by 4 bases, with 18 bases between. This CDR3 region has 16 residues. Germline V gene sequence: CDR1 SGHTA, CDR2 FQGTGA. CDR3 DNA sequence: TGTGCCAGCAGCTCTTCAGGCCCTCTCGGCCCAGATACGCAGTATTTT. It is translated as CASSSSGPLGPDTQYF.

The chain combines TRBV10-1 with TRBJ1-2, with D maybe TRBD1 (5 bases). V was shortened by 0 bases and J by 5 bases, with 7 bases between the two germline ends. CDR1 is WNHNN and CDR2 is SYGVQD in the germline V gene (reference sequence). This CDR3 spans 13 amino acids. Written as DNA, the CDR3 is TGCGCCAGCAGTGAGTCGGGGGGGTATGGCTACACCTTC. Translating gives CASSESGGYGYTF.

V usage is TRBV18 and J usage is TRBJ2-5, with D perhaps TRBD2 (8 bases). V was cut by 5 bases and J by 5 bases, with 18 bases left in between. This CDR3 region has 15 residues. Germline lookup yields CDR1 KGHSH and CDR2 LQKENI. CDR3 nucleotide sequence: TGTGCCAGCTCAGCTCCGGGAGGGGGCTCGGAGACCCAGTACTTC. It translates to CASSAPGGGSETQYF.

This clone was seen only once. The chain is built from TRBV7-8 and TRBJ1-2, with D hard to call. Germline CDR1 and CDR2: SGHVS and FQNEAQ. V lost 6 bases to trimming and J lost 11 bases, with 19 bases between them. The CDR3 sequence is 13 residues long. CDR3 DNA: TGTGCCAGCAGACTCACGGGATCTGGGCCTTACACCTTC. Residues: CASRLTGSGPYTF.

The chain recombines TRBV29-1 with TRBJ2-5, with TRBD1 matching over 8 bases. CDR1 is SQVTM, CDR2 ANQGSEA, per germline. The junction had 8 bases not matched to a gene; V was cut back by 6 bases and J by 5 bases. The CDR3 totals 13 residues. DNA for the CDR3: TGCAGCGTATACAGGGGGAGTGATGAGACCCAGTACTTC. This sequence encodes CSVYRGSDETQYF.

This chain uses TRBV7-9 with TRBJ1-1, with 9 positions matching TRBD1. The length of the CDR3 is 13 residues. V lost 9 bases to trimming and J lost 5 bases; unmatched junction nucleotides: 7. CDR1 is SEHNR and CDR2 is FQNEAQ in the germline V gene (reference sequence). The CDR3 reads CASTGGERTEAFF. Here the CDR3 DNA reads TGTGCCAGTACAGGGGGCGAGAGGACTGAAGCTTTCTTT.

The chain has TRBV2 and TRBJ2-2; 11 bases fit TRBD2. V trimming: 5 bases; J trimming: 2 bases; junction bases outside the gene matches: 4. Germline CDR1 and CDR2: SNHLY and FYNNEI. This CDR3 is built from 16 residues. CDR3 sequence (DNA): TGTGCCAGCAGTTTAAGACTAGCGGGAAACACCGGGGAGCTGTTTTTT. This translates into CASSLRLAGNTGELFF.

The chain employs TRBV7-6 and TRBJ2-3; weak D call: TRBD2 (5 bases). Germline lookup yields CDR1 SGHVS and CDR2 FNYEAQ. This CDR3 has 13 residues. Trimming left V 3 bases short and J 4 bases short, with 8 bases between. The CDR3 spells CASSLTTSDTQYF. CDR3 nucleotides: TGTGCCAGCAGCTTGACTACATCAGATACGCAGTATTTT. The full variable domain, with the rest looked up from reference TRBV7-6 and TRBJ2-3, is GAGVSQSPRYKVTKRGQDVALRCDPISGHVSLYWYRQALGQGPEFLTYFNYEAQQDKSGLPNDRFSAERPEGSISTLTIQRTEQRDSAMYRCASSLTTSDTQYFGPGTRLTVL.

The J gene is TRBJ2-7, the V gene TRBV7-8, with D perhaps TRBD2 (6 bases). This CDR3 has 13 amino acids. Per germline, CDR1 SGHVS and CDR2 FQNEAQ. Trimming left V 3 bases short and J 7 bases short, with 13 bases between. CDR3 residues: CASSFETGGEQYV. The CDR3 DNA sequence: TGTGCCAGCAGCTTCGAGACCGGAGGGGAGCAGTACGTC.

The gene calls are TRBV13 and TRBJ2-5, with 11 bases identical to TRBD2. CDR3 size: 19 residues. Germline CDR1 PRHDT, CDR2 FYEKMQ (reference sequence). The V gene end was trimmed by 2 bases and the J gene end by 3 bases; junction bases not matched to a gene: 14. CDR3 region: CASSLTSGRGGLSEETQYF. The CDR3 region has the DNA TGTGCCAGCAGCTTAACTAGCGGGAGAGGGGGGCTCAGCGAAGAGACCCAGTACTTC.

The chain has TRBV11-3 and TRBJ1-2; D gene ambiguous. The germline V gene encodes CDR1 SGHNT and CDR2 YENEEA. V lost 1 base and J lost 4, with 4 bases in between. The CDR3 loop spans 12 amino acids. Written as DNA, the CDR3 is TGTGCCAGCAGCTTAGGGGCCTATGGCTACACCTTC. Its translation: CASSLGAYGYTF.

The rearrangement uses TRBV3-1 (or the pseudogene TRBV3-2) and TRBJ2-3; maybe TRBD2 (6 bases). The CDR3 is 12 residues long. The V end was cut by 4 bases, the J end by 10 bases, with 12 bases between. Germline CDR1 LGHDT, CDR2 YNNKEL (reference sequence). The CDR3 DNA is TGTGCCAGCAGCCGAGGAGGCGGGGCGCAGTATTTT. Its protein product is CASSRGGGAQYF.

Only a few counts were recorded for this clone. This chain connects TRBV5-1 to TRBJ2-7, with 11 bases lining up with TRBD2. This CDR3 comprises 17 residues. V was pared by 4 bases and J by 4 bases, with 13 bases of the junction left unmatched. Germline V CDR1 and CDR2: SGHRS, YFSETQ. The CDR3, as DNA: TGCGCCAGCAGCGGGGGTAGCCCGGGACTAGCGGTTTACGAGCAGTACTTC. Translating gives CASSGGSPGLAVYEQYF. Supplemented by reference TRBV5-1 and TRBJ2-7, the full variable domain reads KAGVTQTPRYLIKTRGQQVTLSCSPISGHRSVSWYQQTPGQGLQFLFEYFSETQRNKGNFPGRFSGRQFSNSRSEMNVSTLELGDSALYLCASSGGSPGLAVYEQYFGPGTRLTVT.

This clone was detected a few times. The chain employs TRBV28 and TRBJ2-2; D gene uncertain. The CDR3 is made up of 13 amino acids. Germline-derived CDR1 and CDR2 are MDHEN and SYDVKM. V shed 3 bases and J shed 2 bases, with 4 bases lying between them. The CDR3 sequence: CASSFTNTGELFF. In DNA form, the CDR3 reads TGTGCCAGCAGTTTTACAAACACCGGGGAGCTGTTTTTT.